This T cell receptor (beta chain) was retrieved from a study of identical twins. The junction had 1 base not matched to a gene; V was cut back by 3 bases and J by 2 bases. This CDR3 has 15 residues. CDR1 is SGHTS and CDR2 is YDEGEE in the germline V gene. Study findings and constraints: Diverse VJ usage suggested most zero-insertion clonotypes were not invariant T cells. Carriage of fewer insertions was seen in abundant cord blood beta clonotypes, whereas memory repertoires showed none.

In this sample, this clonotype turned up many times. The antigen remains undetermined. TCRdb re-derived calls from the 5' RACE reads in MiXCR, one entry per CDR3 protein. The sample includes some 500,000 distinct CDR3 sequences, 11% to 15% of them seen just once. This same sample was also part of a study on yellow fever vaccine responses in identical twins.

The sequence was obtained from a woman aged 18-35 years in good health. The chain joins TRBV5-8 to TRBJ2-3; 12 nucleotides agree with TRBD2. Sequencing was performed on CD4+ T cells sorted from blood. In DNA, the CDR3 is TGTGCCAGCAGCTCTAGCGGGAGGGCCACAGATACGCAGTATTTT. It translates to CASSSSGRATDTQYF.